This T cell receptor beta chain originates from a study of OX40 agonist ivuxolimab in advanced cancers. Overall study context: Hepatocellular carcinoma, melanoma, renal cell or head and neck cancer was diagnosed in the dose-escalation patients.

The assay was immunoSEQ multiplex PCR, and TCRdb's table has in-frame clones only and misses some. The profile shows around 60,000 clones, 80% to 90% of them singletons. The CDR3 is 16 amino acids. CDR1 MGHRA and CDR2 YSYEKL come from the germline V gene. V was trimmed by 4 bases and J by 0 bases, leaving 13 bases between them. Regarding this clone: The antigen remains undetermined.

The study's findings and limits: Some nonresponders additionally presented with little normalized T-cell clonal expansion.

The V and J genes are TRBV4-1 and TRBJ2-1, with D possibly TRBD2 on 5 matching bases. The sequence was collected from an adult with an advanced solid tumor such as melanoma, head and neck, liver or kidney cancer. The sequences come from CD4+ or CD8+ T cells sorted from blood, collected in a trial of the OX40 agonist ivuxolimab. The CDR3 DNA sequence: TGCGCCAGCAGCCTACTGATGGGGAGCTCCTACAATGAGCAGTTCTTC. Translating it yields CASSLLMGSSYNEQFF.